The 14 T cell receptor beta chains below were found in one sample sequenced in a study of blood T cells in healthy people across ages (dated by TCRdb to the mid-2010s). Libraries were built with 5' RACE. TCRdb records Illumina HiSeq 2500 as the sequencer. The second PCR ran for roughly 6 to 11 cycles and used a J-beta primer mix along with a sample-barcoded 5' primer. Clones were called with MiXCR by TCRdb after fastp trimmed the public reads at Q25, and only in-frame beta chains were retained. Identical CDR3 proteins give one entry, which carries the most common genes and DNA. The sample table contains 1,500,000 or so distinct CDR3 sequences; only one count was recorded for roughly 60% of them. 6.7% of the sample rests with the top ten. Input material: blood. The receptor set was obtained from a man in his late teens or twenties in good health.

The rearrangement uses TRBV4-1 and TRBJ2-3, with a weak D call TRBD2 (5 bases). Germline V gene sequence: CDR1 MGHRA, CDR2 YSYEKL. The CDR3 spans 16 residues. The germline V and J ends were trimmed by 5 bases and 2 bases, with 17 bases remaining between them. Written as DNA, the CDR3 is TGCGCCAGCAGCTTTCTCGCTAGCACTTCCACAGATACGCAGTATTTT. Amino acids: CASSFLASTSTDTQYF.

The rearrangement uses TRBV27 and TRBJ2-1, with D unclear. The CDR3 sequence is 14 residues long. V lost 3 bases and J 7 bases, leaving 13 bases between the germline ends. Germline V gene data show CDR1 as MNHEY and CDR2 as SMNVEV (reference sequence). CDR3 sequence reads: CASSFIPPQNEQFF. CDR3 bases: TGTGCCAGCAGTTTCATCCCGCCACAGAATGAGCAGTTCTTC.

V usage is TRBV10-2 and J usage is TRBJ2-7; 8 nucleotides align to TRBD2. The DNA end is more similar to TRBJ2-5, so the J call may be wrong. Germline-derived CDR1 and CDR2 are WSHSY and SAAADI. The CDR3 is 14 residues long. CDR3 loop: CASSETAGGETQYF. In DNA form, the CDR3 reads TGCGCCAGCAGTGAGACGGCGGGGGGTGAGACCCAGTACTTC.

This chain links TRBV24-1 with TRBJ2-1; D might be TRBD2 (6 bases). The DNA end lines up better with TRBJ2-7; the J call may be wrong. The CDR3 sequence is 13 residues long. Germline V CDR1 and CDR2: KGHDR, SFDVKD. The CDR3 DNA is TGTGCCACCAGCCCGGACGGGAGCAATGAGCAGTACTTC. Translated, it gives CATSPDGSNEQYF.

This clonotype was seen at least ten times. This sequence joins TRBV27 and TRBJ2-7; tentatively, D is TRBD1 (5 bases). Germline loops: CDR1 MNHEY, CDR2 SMNVEV (reference sequence). The CDR3 spans 13 residues. The V and J ends lost 6 bases and 0 bases respectively, with 9 bases between them. CDR3 sequence reads: CASSPTASYEQYF. The DNA for the CDR3 is TGTGCCAGCAGCCCGACAGCCTCCTACGAGCAGTACTTC.

The J gene is TRBJ1-1, the V gene TRBV29-1, with D uncertain. The CDR3 spans 12 residues. CDR1 is SQVTM and CDR2 is ANQGSEA in the germline V gene. V lost 1 base, J lost 1 base, and 4 bases lay in between. This CDR3 is CSVEVTNTEAFF. The CDR3 coding sequence is TGCAGCGTTGAAGTTACGAACACTGAAGCTTTCTTT.

This clonotype has more than one count but fewer than ten. V and J are TRBV7-2 and TRBJ1-6, with TRBD1 matching 7 bases. V lost 5 bases, J lost 4 bases, and 8 bases stayed unmatched. This CDR3 spans 16 amino acids. Germline CDR1 is SGHTA and CDR2 is FQGNSA. The CDR3 region is CASSPQTGLYNSPLHF. The CDR3, as DNA: TGTGCCAGCAGCCCTCAGACAGGGCTTTATAATTCACCCCTCCACTTT.

This clonotype was detected a few times. V usage is TRBV29-1 and J usage is TRBJ2-3; D is perhaps TRBD2 (6 bases). V was cut by 7 bases and J by 4 bases, with 21 bases left in between. Germline CDR1 SQVTM, CDR2 ANQGSEA. This CDR3 is built from 15 residues. The CDR3 spells CSATYSVGGPDTQYF. The CDR3 DNA is TGCAGCGCCACTTACTCCGTCGGGGGACCAGATACGCAGTATTTT.

The table lists this clonotype with a count of one. V and J are TRBV5-6 and TRBJ2-7, with 7 nucleotides matching TRBD1. The germline V gene has CDR1 SGHDT and CDR2 YYEEEE. CDR3 length: 14 residues. V lost 2 bases to trimming and J lost 3 bases; unmatched junction nucleotides: 5. The CDR3 bases are TGTGCCAGCAGCTTTGACAGGGACCTCTACGAGCAGTACTTC. This translates into CASSFDRDLYEQYF.

The V gene is TRBV2, the J gene TRBJ2-1, with unresolved D. The CDR3 sequence is 12 residues long. Germline V gene sequence: CDR1 SNHLY, CDR2 FYNNEI. The V and J ends lost 1 base and 11 bases respectively, with 9 bases between them. This CDR3 is CASSEVPEKQFF. The CDR3 DNA is TGTGCCAGCAGTGAAGTTCCCGAGAAGCAGTTCTTC.

The chain carries TRBV9 and TRBJ2-2, with D unclear. Trimming pared 5 bases from V and 5 bases from J, leaving 19 bases between. Germline CDR1 and CDR2: SGDLS and YYNGEE. This CDR3 is 16 amino acids long. The CDR3 region has the DNA TGTGCCAGCAGAGCCCATCGCGCCCGCCAGACCGGGGAGCTGTTTTTT. This encodes CASRAHRARQTGELFF.

This clonotype came up a few times. The chain has TRBV6-2 or TRBV6-3 and TRBJ2-7; D uncertain. CDR1 is MNHEY, CDR2 SVGEGT, per germline. V lost 2 bases to trimming and J lost 6 bases, with 14 bases between them. This CDR3 contains 14 residues. CDR3 sequence: CASSYRSTETEQYF. The DNA of the CDR3 is TGTGCCAGCAGTTACCGTTCTACGGAGACCGAGCAGTACTTC.

This CDR3 reads CSARGLLKTDSKNIQYF. The CDR3 region has the DNA TGCAGTGCTAGAGGCCTACTCAAAACCGACTCCAAAAACATTCAGTACTTC. The chain combines TRBV20-1 with TRBJ2-4; no reliable D call. V was shortened by 1 base and J by 2 bases, with 18 bases between the two germline ends. The germline CDR1 and CDR2 sequences are DFQATT and SNEGSKA (reference sequence). The CDR3 covers 17 residues.

The chain links TRBV24-1 to TRBJ2-1; maybe TRBD2 (5 bases). Trimming left V 4 bases short and J 4 bases short, with 10 bases between. The length of the CDR3 is 14 residues. Germline V CDR1 and CDR2: KGHDR, SFDVKD. The CDR3 nucleotides are TGTGCCACCAGTGAAGTCGGGAAATACAATGAGCAGTTCTTC. It codes for CATSEVGKYNEQFF.